This T cell receptor (beta chain) appears in the sequencing data of a study of blood T cell repertoires in COVID-19. This CDR3 contains 12 residues. Germline values: CDR1 MNHEY, CDR2 SVGAGI. V lost 7 bases to trimming and J lost 6 bases, with 9 bases between them. TCRdb keeps only in-frame clones here, not all; method: immunoSEQ multiplex PCR. The table lists 200,000 to 250,000 clones, roughly 80% of them singletons. Those who participated ranged in age from roughly 18 to 89 years and resided in about two dozen US areas. This chain links TRBV6-5 with TRBJ2-2; perhaps TRBD1 as D (6 bases). This TCR derives from a woman aged 50 to 65 who had been exposed to COVID-19. Sequencing was performed on PBMCs or T cells enriched from blood (not recorded which). The CDR3: CASKPGAGELFF. For the CDR3, the DNA is TGTGCCAGCAAACCAGGGGCCGGGGAGCTGTTTTTT.